This T cell receptor (beta chain) was captured in a study of graft-versus-host responses after intestinal transplantation (dated by TCRdb to the early 2020s). With respect to the entire study: Multivisceral, liver-intestinal, or isolated intestinal transplants were received by the recipients. Every recipient was given anti-thymocyte globulin induction, followed by 2 to 4 years of maintenance tacrolimus and steroids. Graft-versus-host and host-versus-graft alloreactive T cell clones were tracked in the graft, circulation and bone marrow after intestinal transplantation using bulk TCR-beta CDR3 sequencing. Alloreactive clones were identified by sequencing pre-transplant mixed lymphocyte reaction products and comparing them with unstimulated pre-transplant donor and recipient T cells. The cohort enrolled 20 to 25 intestinal transplant recipients including one retransplant, and a few patients lacking pretransplant specimens were excluded. Donor T cell macrochimerism was defined as a peak of at least 4% donor T cells among recipient peripheral blood mononuclear cells. Instead of going to the commercial service, samples from three later patients were sequenced in-house on an Illumina MiSeq and processed with MiXCR. The investigation overall reported the following: The conclusions were limited by the relatively low number and heterogeneity of the intestinal transplant patients. Patients with donor T cell macrochimerism had high GvH to HvG T cell clonal ratios in their allografts. GvH clones were found in recipient bone marrow, and some of the GvH clones appeared earlier in ileal mucosa or blood, which is consistent with an intestinal mucosal origin. Early after transplant, declines in HvG clones were associated with peak levels of circulating GvH clones.

The germline V gene encodes CDR1 SGHAT and CDR2 FQNNGV. Trimming costs V 0 bases and J 9 bases, and their ends lie 6 bases apart. There are 12 amino acids in the CDR3, from cysteine to phenylalanine inclusive. Here the CDR3 DNA is all that survives: 36 bases in frame from base 1. Interpreted using the paper, the time point label stands for: cells obtained before transplantation from donor or recipient. CD3+CD4+ and CD3+CD8+ populations were FACS-sorted from unstimulated pre-transplant donor and recipient cells taken from spleen or lymph nodes. The library was prepared using the immunoSEQ multiplex PCR assay. For most patients, genomic DNA was isolated with the Qiagen DNeasy Blood and Tissue Kit and sent frozen to Adaptive Biotechnologies for TCR sequencing. For most patients, high-throughput TCR-beta CDR3 sequencing of genomic DNA was performed by Adaptive Biotechnologies. The authors' pipeline ran thus. TCR sequencing data were retrieved from Adaptive's ImmunoSEQ software for around 18 patients, whereas three other patients were processed with MiXCR and VDJtools. CD4 versus CD8 sorting errors were corrected by removing sequences found in both subsets at a frequency ratio below 5:1. Because the origin of CDR3 nucleotide sequences shared between donor and recipient could not be assigned, those sequences were removed. To count as alloreactive, a clone needed at least 2-fold expansion over unstimulated cells and a minimum CFSE-low frequency of 0.002% (template counts) or 0.001% (read counts). Clones were considered mappable if detected in sequenced pre-transplant spleen, lymph node, or MLR CFSE-low populations of the donor or recipient. The cumulative frequency of alloreactive clones was calculated as a percentage of all sequences, weighted by copy number. Drawn from immuneACCESS, this table holds only the in-frame rearrangements with V and J called that TCRdb kept. Clones are partly lost; checked studies trace under half to an unresolved V gene and leave the rest unexplained. That table supplies the V and J calls and clone size; D and trimming were determined from the DNA. The sample includes about 92,000 clones, with around four fifths observed a single time. Approximately 18% of the sample belongs to the ten largest clones.

Of note for this clone: No antigen is known for it. No much larger clone is present one base from it, and per-base qualities are unavailable.

This sequence was found in a human donor who received an intestinal transplant. This sample comprised unstimulated CD8+ T cells sorted from spleen or lymph node cells, obtained before intestinal transplant. The sequence joins TRBV11-2 to TRBJ2-1; the D gene cannot be named for sure. DNA sequence: TGTGCCAGCAGCTTAGATTCGACTGAGCAGTTCTTC. Its protein is CASSLDSTEQFF. Where the CDR3 stops, the reference TRBV11-2 and TRBJ2-1 genes take over; the full variable domain is EAGVAQSPRYKIIEKRQSVAFWCNPISGHATLYWYQQILGQGPKLLIQFQNNGVVDDSQLPKDRFSAERLKGVDSTLKIQPAKLEDSAVYLCASSLDSTEQFFGPGTRLTVL.